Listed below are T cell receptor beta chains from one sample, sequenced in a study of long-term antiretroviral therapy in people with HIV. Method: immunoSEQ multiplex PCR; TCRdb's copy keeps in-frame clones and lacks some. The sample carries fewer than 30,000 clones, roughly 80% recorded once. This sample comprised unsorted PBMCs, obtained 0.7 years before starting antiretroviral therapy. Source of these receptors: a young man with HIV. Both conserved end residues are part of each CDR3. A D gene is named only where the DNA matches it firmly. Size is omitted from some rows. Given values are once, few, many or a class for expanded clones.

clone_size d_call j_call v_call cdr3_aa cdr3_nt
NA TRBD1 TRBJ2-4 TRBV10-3 CAIKGTENIQYF TGTGCCATCAAGGGGACAGAAAACATTCAGTACTTC
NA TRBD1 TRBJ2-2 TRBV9 CASSVGPQGALGTGELFF TGTGCCAGCAGCGTAGGGCCACAGGGGGCGCTGGGCACCGGGGAGCTGTTTTTT
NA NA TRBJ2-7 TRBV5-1 CASSLGQQPLDPHEQYF TGCGCCAGCAGCTTGGGGCAGCAACCGCTTGACCCCCACGAGCAGTACTTC
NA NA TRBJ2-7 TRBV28 CASSHRDSGYEQYF TGTGCCAGCAGTCACCGGGATTCCGGTTACGAGCAGTACTTC
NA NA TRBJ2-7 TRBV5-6 CASSPGQSSYEQYF TGTGCCAGCAGCCCGGGACAATCGTCCTACGAGCAGTACTTC
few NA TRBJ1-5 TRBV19 CASSMGPGRSRQPQHF TGTGCCAGTAGTATGGGCCCCGGGAGATCCCGACAGCCCCAGCATTTT
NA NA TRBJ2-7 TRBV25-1 CASSGTGGGGEQYF TGTGCCAGCAGTGGTACAGGGGGGGGAGGAGAGCAGTACTTC
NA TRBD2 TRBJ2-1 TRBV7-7 CASSETSGGYNEQFF TGTGCTAGCAGCGAAACTAGCGGGGGCTACAATGAGCAGTTCTTC
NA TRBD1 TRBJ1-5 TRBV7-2 CASSSGQGGGQPQHF TGTGCCAGCAGCTCGGGACAGGGGGGGGGCCAGCCCCAGCATTTT
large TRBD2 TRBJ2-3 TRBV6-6 CASSYSGRRQDTQYF TGTGCCAGCAGTTATAGCGGGAGGCGTCAAGATACGCAGTATTTT
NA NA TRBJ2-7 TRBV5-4 CASSFKPDTYEQYF TGTGCCAGCAGCTTTAAGCCCGATACCTACGAGCAGTACTTC